The clone carrying this TCR beta chain appeared many times. The diagnosis combined clinical symptoms, thyroxine, TRAb, thyroid ultrasound and orbital computed tomography scans. This CDR3 has 17 amino acids. Looked up from germline, CDR1 is LNHDA and CDR2 is SQIVND (reference sequence). Trimming removed 1 base from V and 0 bases from J; junction bases left unmatched: 6. Investigators amplified TCR beta CDR3 regions from RNA transcripts. HTBI-primed RT-PCR formed the first round, and a multiplex PCR formed the second. MiXCR, run by TCRdb on the multiplex PCR reads, gives a single entry per CDR3 protein. The sample includes about 550,000 distinct CDR3 sequences, approximately 35% of them seen just once. The entry originates in a study of Graves' ophthalmopathy and Graves' hyperthyroidism.

This receptor was taken from an adult man with Graves' hyperthyroidism. The rearrangement links TRBV19 to TRBJ1-3; 7 nucleotides align to TRBD1. The sequencing input was peripheral blood or thyroid tissue (not recorded which). Written as DNA, the CDR3 is TGTGCCAGTAGTATAGCTGGACAGGTCTACTCTGGAAACACCATATATTTT. Its translation: CASSIAGQVYSGNTIYF.